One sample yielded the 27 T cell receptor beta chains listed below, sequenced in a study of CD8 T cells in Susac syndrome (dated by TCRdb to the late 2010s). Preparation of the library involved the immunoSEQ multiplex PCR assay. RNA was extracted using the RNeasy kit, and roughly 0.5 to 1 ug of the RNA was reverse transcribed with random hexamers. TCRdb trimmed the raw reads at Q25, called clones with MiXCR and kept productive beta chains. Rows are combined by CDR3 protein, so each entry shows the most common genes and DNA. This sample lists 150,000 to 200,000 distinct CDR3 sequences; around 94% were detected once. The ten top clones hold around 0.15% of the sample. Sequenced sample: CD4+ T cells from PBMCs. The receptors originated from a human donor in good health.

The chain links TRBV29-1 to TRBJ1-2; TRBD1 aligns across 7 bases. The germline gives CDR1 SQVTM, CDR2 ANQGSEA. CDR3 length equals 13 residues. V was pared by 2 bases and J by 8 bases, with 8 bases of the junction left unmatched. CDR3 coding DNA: TGCAGCGTTGAACCCCTGACAGGGACCGGCTACACCTTC. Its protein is CSVEPLTGTGYTF. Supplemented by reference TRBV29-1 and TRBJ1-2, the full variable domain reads SAVISQKPSRDICQRGTSLTIQCQVDSQVTMMFWYRQQPGQSLTLIATANQGSEATYESGFVIDKFPISRPNLTFSTLTVSNMSPEDSSIYLCSVEPLTGTGYTFGSGTRLTVV.

CDR3 in DNA: TGTGCCAGCAGCTCCCTGGGCCGGATCTCCTACAATGAGCAGTTCTTC. Its translation: CASSSLGRISYNEQFF. This chain connects TRBV6-1 to TRBJ2-1; D uncertain. This CDR3 contains 16 residues. Germline values: CDR1 MNHNS, CDR2 SASEGT. The V and J ends lost 6 bases and 0 bases respectively, with 15 bases between them.

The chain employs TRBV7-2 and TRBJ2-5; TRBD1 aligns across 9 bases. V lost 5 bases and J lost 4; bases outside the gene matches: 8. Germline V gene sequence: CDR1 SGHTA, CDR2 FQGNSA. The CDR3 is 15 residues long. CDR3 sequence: CASSRAGDRAETQYF. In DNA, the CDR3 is TGTGCCAGCAGCCGCGCAGGGGACAGGGCAGAGACCCAGTACTTC.

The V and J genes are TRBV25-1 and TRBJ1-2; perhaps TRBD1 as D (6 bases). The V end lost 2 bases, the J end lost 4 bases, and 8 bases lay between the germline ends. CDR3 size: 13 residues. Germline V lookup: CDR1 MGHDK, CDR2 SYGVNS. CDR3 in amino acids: CASSEGQTYGYTF. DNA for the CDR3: TGTGCCAGCAGTGAAGGACAGACCTATGGCTACACCTTC.

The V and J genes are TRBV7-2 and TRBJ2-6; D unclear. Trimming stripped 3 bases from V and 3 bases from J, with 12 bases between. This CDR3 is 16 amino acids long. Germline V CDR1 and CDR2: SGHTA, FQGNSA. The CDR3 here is CASSFQAVGGANVLTF. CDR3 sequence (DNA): TGTGCCAGCAGCTTTCAGGCCGTGGGTGGGGCCAACGTCCTGACTTTC.

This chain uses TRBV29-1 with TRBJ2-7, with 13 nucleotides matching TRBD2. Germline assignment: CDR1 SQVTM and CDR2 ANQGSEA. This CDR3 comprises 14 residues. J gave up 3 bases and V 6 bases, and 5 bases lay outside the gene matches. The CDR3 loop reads CSVAGLAGVYEQYF. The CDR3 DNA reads TGCAGCGTGGCTGGACTAGCGGGGGTCTACGAGCAGTACTTC.

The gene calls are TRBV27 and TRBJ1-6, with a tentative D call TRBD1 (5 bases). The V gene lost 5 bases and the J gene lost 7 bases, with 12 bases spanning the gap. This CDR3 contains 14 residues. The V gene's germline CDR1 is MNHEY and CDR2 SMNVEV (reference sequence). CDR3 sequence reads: CASSTDNRNSPLHF. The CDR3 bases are TGTGCCAGCAGTACGGACAACCGGAATTCACCCCTCCACTTT.

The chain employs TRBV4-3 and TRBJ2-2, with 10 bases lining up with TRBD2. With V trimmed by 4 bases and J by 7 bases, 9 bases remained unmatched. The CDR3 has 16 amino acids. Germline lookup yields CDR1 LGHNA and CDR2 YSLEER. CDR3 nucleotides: TGCGCCAGCAGCCTGGGAGCGGGGGGGCCGGTCGGGGAGCTGTTTTTT. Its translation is CASSLGAGGPVGELFF.

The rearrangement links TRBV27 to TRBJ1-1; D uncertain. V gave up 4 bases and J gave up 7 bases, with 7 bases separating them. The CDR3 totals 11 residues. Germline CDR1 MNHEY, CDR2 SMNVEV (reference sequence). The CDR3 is CASSWAGEAFF. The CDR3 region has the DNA TGTGCCAGCAGTTGGGCGGGTGAAGCTTTCTTT.

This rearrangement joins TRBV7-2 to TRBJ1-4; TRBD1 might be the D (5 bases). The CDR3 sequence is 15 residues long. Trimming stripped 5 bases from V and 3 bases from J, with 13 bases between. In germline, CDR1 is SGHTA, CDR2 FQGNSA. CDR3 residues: CASSPRAQANEKLFF. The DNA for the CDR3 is TGTGCCAGCAGCCCTAGGGCACAGGCTAATGAAAAACTGTTTTTT.

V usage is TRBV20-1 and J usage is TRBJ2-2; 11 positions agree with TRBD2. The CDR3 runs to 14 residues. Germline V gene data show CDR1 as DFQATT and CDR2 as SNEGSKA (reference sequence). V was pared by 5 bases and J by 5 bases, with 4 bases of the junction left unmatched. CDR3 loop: CSAPSGGLTGELFF. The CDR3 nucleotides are TGCAGTGCTCCTAGCGGGGGGTTAACCGGGGAGCTGTTTTTT.

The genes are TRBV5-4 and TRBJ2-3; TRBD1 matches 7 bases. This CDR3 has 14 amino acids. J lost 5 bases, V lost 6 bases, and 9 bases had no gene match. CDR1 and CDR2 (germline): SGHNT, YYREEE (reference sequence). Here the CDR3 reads CASTQRQGGDTQYF. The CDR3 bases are TGTGCCAGCACCCAGCGACAGGGTGGAGATACGCAGTATTTT.

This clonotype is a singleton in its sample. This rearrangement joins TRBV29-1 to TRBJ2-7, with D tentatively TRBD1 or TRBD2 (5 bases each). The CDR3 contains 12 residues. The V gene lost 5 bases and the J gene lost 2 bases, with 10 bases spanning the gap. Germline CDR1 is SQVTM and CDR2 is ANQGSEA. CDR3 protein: CSVRGDAYEQYF. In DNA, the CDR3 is TGCAGCGTTCGAGGGGACGCCTACGAGCAGTACTTC.

The CDR3 DNA follows: TGTGCCTGGTCGGAGAATAGCAATCAGCCCCAGCATTTT. It encodes CAWSENSNQPQHF. The chain uses TRBV30 and TRBJ1-5, with no clear D. Germline assignment: CDR1 GTSNPN and CDR2 SVGIG (reference sequence). This CDR3 has 13 amino acids. The V and J ends lost 5 bases and 0 bases respectively, with 8 bases between them.

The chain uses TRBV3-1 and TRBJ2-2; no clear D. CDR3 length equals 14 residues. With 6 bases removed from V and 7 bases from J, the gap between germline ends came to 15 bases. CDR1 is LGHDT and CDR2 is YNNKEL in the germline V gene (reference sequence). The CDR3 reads CASRKNVPGGELFF. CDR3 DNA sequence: TGTGCCAGCAGAAAGAACGTACCGGGCGGGGAGCTGTTTTTT.

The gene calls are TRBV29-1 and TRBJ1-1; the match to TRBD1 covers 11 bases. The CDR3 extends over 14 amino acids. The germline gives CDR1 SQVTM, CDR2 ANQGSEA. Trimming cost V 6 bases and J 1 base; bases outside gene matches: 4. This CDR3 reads CSVGQGGRNTEAFF. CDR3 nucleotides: TGCAGCGTGGGACAGGGGGGTCGGAACACTGAAGCTTTCTTT.

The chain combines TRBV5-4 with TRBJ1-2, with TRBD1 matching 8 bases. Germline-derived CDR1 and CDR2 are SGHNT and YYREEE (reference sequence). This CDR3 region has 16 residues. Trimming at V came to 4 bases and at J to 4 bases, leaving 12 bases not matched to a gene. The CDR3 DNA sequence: TGTGCCAGCAGCCAGGACAGGGCCCAAAGAGGCTATGGCTACACCTTC. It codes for CASSQDRAQRGYGYTF.

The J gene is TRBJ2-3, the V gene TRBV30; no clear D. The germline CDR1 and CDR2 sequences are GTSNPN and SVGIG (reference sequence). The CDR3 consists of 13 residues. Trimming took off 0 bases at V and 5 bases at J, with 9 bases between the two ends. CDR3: CAWSVIHRDTQYF. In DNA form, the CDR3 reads TGTGCCTGGAGTGTAATTCACAGAGATACGCAGTATTTT.

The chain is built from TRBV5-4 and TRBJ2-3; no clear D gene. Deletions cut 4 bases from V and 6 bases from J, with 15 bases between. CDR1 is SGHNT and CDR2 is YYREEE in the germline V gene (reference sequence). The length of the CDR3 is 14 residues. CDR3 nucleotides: TGTGCCAGCAGCATAAGCTCCAGCCAGGATACGCAGTATTTT. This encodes CASSISSSQDTQYF.

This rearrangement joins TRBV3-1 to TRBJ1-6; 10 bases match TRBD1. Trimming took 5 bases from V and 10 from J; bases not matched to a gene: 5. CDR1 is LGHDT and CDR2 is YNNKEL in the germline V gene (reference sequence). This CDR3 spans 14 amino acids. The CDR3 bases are TGTGCCAGCAGCAACGGACAGGGGGGATCACCCCTCCACTTT. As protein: CASSNGQGGSPLHF. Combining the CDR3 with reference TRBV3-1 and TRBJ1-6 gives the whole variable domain DTAVSQTPKYLVTQMGNDKSIKCEQNLGHDTMYWYKQDSKKFLKIMFSYNNKELIINETVPNRFSPKSPDKAHLNLHINSLELGDSAVYFCASSNGQGGSPLHFGNGTRLTVT.

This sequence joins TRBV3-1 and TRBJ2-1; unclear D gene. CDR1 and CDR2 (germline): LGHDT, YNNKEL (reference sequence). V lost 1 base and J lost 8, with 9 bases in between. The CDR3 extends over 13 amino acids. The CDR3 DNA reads TGTGCCAGCAGCCAAGTAGGGCTCGATGAGCAGTTCTTC. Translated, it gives CASSQVGLDEQFF.

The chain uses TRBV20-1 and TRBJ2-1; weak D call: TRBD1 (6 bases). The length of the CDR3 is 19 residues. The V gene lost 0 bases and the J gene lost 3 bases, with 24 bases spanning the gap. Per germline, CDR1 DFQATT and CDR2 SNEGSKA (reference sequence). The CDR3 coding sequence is TGCAGTGCTAGAGACGGTGGGCAGGGGTTGAGTATCGACTACAATGAGCAGTTCTTC. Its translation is CSARDGGQGLSIDYNEQFF.

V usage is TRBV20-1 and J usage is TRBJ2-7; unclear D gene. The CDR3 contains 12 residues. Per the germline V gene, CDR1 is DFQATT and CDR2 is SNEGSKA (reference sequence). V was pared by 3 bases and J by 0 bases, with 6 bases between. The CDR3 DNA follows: TGCAGTGCTAGGGGCAGCTCCTACGAGCAGTACTTC. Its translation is CSARGSSYEQYF.

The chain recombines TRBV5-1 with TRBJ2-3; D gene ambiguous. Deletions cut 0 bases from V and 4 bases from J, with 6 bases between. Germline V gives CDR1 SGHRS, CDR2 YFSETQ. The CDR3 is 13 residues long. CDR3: CASSLEMADTQYF. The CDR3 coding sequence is TGCGCCAGCAGCTTGGAAATGGCAGATACGCAGTATTTT. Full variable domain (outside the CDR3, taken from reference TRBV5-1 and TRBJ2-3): KAGVTQTPRYLIKTRGQQVTLSCSPISGHRSVSWYQQTPGQGLQFLFEYFSETQRNKGNFPGRFSGRQFSNSRSEMNVSTLELGDSALYLCASSLEMADTQYFGPGTRLTVL.

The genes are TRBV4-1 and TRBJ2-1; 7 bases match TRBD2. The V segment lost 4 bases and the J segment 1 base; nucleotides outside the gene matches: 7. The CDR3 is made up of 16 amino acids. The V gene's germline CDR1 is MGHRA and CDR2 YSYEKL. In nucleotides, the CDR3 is TGCGCCAGCAGCCCCGGGCTAGCGGCTTCCTACAATGAGCAGTTCTTC. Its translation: CASSPGLAASYNEQFF.

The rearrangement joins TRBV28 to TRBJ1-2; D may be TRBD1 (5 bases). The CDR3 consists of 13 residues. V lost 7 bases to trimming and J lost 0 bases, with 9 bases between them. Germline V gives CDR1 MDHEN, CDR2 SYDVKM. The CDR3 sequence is CASKGTPNYGYTF. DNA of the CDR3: TGTGCCAGCAAGGGGACTCCTAACTATGGCTACACCTTC.

CDR3 sequence reads: CTTGRARGSTEAFF. The CDR3 DNA reads as TGCACTACTGGCCGAGCCAGGGGGAGCACTGAAGCTTTCTTT. The gene calls are TRBV29-1 and TRBJ1-1, with 7 bases matching TRBD1. Looked up from germline, CDR1 is SQVTM and CDR2 is ANQGSEA. CDR3 length: 14 amino acids.